This T cell receptor (beta chain) was sequenced during a study of T cells in Graves' hyperthyroidism and ophthalmopathy. This CDR3 region has 13 residues. CDR1 and CDR2 from the germline V gene are GTSNPN and SVGIG (reference sequence). Trimming cost V 3 bases and J 1 base, with 9 bases left between them. What was amplified from RNA transcripts were TCR beta CDR3 regions. The study used the HTBI primer set for a first-round RT-PCR of the TCR CDR3. Using its own MiXCR run on the multiplex PCR reads, TCRdb lists one record per CDR3 protein. The sample lists 600,000 or so distinct CDR3 sequences, under 60% occurring once.

Sequencing input: peripheral blood or thyroid tissue (not recorded which). This sequence was found in a woman under 30 with Graves' hyperthyroidism. The chain links TRBV30 to TRBJ2-5, with TRBD2 as a possible D gene (6 bases). The CDR3 region is CAWSTGAQETQYF. CDR3 nucleotide sequence: TGTGCCTGGAGCACGGGAGCCCAAGAGACCCAGTACTTC.